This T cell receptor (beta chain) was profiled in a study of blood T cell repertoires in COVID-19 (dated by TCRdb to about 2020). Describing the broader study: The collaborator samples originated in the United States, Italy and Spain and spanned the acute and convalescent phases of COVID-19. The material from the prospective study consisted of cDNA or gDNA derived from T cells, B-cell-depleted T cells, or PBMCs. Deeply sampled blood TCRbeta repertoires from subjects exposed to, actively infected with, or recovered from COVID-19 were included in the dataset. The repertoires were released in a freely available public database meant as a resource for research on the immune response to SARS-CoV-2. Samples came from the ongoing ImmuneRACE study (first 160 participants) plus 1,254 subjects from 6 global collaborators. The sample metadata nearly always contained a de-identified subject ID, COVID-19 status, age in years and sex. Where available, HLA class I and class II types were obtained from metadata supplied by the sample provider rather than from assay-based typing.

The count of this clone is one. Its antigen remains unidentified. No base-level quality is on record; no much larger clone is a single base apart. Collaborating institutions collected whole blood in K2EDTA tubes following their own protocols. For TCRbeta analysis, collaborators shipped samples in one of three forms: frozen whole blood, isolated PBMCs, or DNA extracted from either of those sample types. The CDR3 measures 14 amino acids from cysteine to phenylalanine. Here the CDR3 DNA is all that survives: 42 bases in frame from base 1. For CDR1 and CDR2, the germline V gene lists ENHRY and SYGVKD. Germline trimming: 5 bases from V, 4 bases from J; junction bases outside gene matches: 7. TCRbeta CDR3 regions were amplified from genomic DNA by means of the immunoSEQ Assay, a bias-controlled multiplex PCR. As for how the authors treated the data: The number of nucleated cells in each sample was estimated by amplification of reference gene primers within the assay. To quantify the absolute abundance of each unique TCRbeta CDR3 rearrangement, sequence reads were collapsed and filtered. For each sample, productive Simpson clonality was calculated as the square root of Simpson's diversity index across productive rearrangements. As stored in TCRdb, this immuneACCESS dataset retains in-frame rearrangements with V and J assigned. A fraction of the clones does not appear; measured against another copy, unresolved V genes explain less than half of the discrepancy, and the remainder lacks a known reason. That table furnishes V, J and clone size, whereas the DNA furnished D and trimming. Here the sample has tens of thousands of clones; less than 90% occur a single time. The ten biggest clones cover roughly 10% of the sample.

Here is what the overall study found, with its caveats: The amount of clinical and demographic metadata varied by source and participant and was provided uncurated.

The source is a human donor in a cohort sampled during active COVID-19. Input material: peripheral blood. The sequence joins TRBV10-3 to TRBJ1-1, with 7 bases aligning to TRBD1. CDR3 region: CAISPGTDFTEAFF. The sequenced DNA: TGTGCCATCAGTCCCGGGACAGACTTCACTGAAGCTTTCTTT.